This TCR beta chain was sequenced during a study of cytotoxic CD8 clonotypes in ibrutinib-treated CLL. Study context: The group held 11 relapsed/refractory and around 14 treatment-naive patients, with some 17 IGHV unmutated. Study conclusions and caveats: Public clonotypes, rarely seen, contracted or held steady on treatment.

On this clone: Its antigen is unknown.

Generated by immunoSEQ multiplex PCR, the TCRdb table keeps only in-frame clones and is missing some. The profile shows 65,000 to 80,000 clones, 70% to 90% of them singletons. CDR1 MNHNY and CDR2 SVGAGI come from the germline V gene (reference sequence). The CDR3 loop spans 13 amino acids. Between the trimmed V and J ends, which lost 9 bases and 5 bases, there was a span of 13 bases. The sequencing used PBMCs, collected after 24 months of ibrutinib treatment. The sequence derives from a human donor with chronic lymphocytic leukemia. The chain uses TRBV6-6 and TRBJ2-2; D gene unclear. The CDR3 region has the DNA TGTGCCAGTTATGGGCCCGGGACCGGGGAGCTGTTTTTT. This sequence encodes CASYGPGTGELFF.